Listed below are T cell receptor beta chains from one sample, sequenced in a study of T cell responses to AZD1222 COVID-19 vaccine. Using immunoSEQ multiplex PCR, the repertoire was profiled, and TCRdb retains in-frame clones only, with some absent. Here the sample spans about 120,000 clones, 91% being singletons. The sample consisted of peripheral blood, taken on day 0 of AZD1222 vaccination. These receptors came from an adult in good health. Both conserved end residues are part of each CDR3. Each record gives: CDR3 protein, CDR3 DNA, D gene, clone size, J gene, V gene. D genes are given only for firm matches. Clone size is not always given. Where it is, it says once, few, many or a class for expanded clones.

cdr3_aa: CASSLSRGQPQHF; cdr3_nt: TGTGCCAGCAGCCTATCCCGTGGGCAGCCCCAGCATTTT; d_call: NA; clone_size: NA; j_call: TRBJ1-5; v_call: TRBV7-3
cdr3_aa: CASSQGTGNTGELFF; cdr3_nt: TGCGCCAGCAGCCAAGGGACAGGAAACACCGGGGAGCTGTTTTTT; d_call: TRBD1; clone_size: few; j_call: TRBJ2-2; v_call: TRBV5-1
cdr3_aa: CASSPSGARGEAFF; cdr3_nt: TGTGCCAGCAGCCCCAGCGGGGCCCGTGGGGAAGCTTTCTTT; d_call: NA; clone_size: NA; j_call: TRBJ1-1; v_call: TRBV7-8
cdr3_aa: CASRLYSGGQPQHF; cdr3_nt: TGTGCAAGTCGCTTATACAGTGGAGGACAGCCCCAGCATTTT; d_call: NA; clone_size: NA; j_call: TRBJ1-5; v_call: TRBV12-2
cdr3_aa: CASSFGQGPYEQYF; cdr3_nt: TGTGCCAGCAGCTTCGGACAAGGACCTTACGAGCAGTACTTC; d_call: NA; clone_size: NA; j_call: TRBJ2-7; v_call: TRBV11-1
cdr3_aa: CASSLGQVNTEAFF; cdr3_nt: TGTGCCAGCAGCTTGGGACAGGTGAACACTGAAGCTTTCTTT; d_call: TRBD1; clone_size: once; j_call: TRBJ1-1; v_call: TRBV6-5
cdr3_aa: CASSQGGWKTQYF; cdr3_nt: TGTGCCAGCAGTCAAGGTGGTTGGAAGACCCAGTACTTC; d_call: NA; clone_size: NA; j_call: TRBJ2-5; v_call: TRBV6-2/TRBV6-3
cdr3_aa: CASSWDSSSYNEQFF; cdr3_nt: TGTGCCAGCAGTTGGGACAGCAGCTCCTACAATGAGCAGTTCTTC; d_call: TRBD1; clone_size: NA; j_call: TRBJ2-1; v_call: TRBV6-2/TRBV6-3
cdr3_aa: CASSLGAAGGEETQYF; cdr3_nt: TGCGCCAGCAGCTTGGGGGCGGCAGGGGGTGAGGAGACCCAGTACTTC; d_call: TRBD1; clone_size: NA; j_call: TRBJ2-5; v_call: TRBV5-1
cdr3_aa: CASSLGQGNSEAFF; cdr3_nt: TGTGCCAGCAGCTTAGGTCAGGGGAACTCTGAAGCTTTCTTT; d_call: NA; clone_size: NA; j_call: TRBJ1-1; v_call: TRBV7-9
cdr3_aa: CASTGKSINYGYTF; cdr3_nt: TGTGCCAGTACTGGAAAGTCGATTAACTATGGCTACACCTTC; d_call: NA; clone_size: NA; j_call: TRBJ1-2; v_call: TRBV19
cdr3_aa: CASSYRSDQPQHF; cdr3_nt: TGTGCCAGCAGCTATAGGTCGGATCAGCCCCAGCATTTT; d_call: NA; clone_size: NA; j_call: TRBJ1-5; v_call: TRBV27
cdr3_aa: CASSLGNSNQPQHF; cdr3_nt: TGCGCCAGCAGCTTAGGGAATAGCAATCAGCCCCAGCATTTT; d_call: NA; clone_size: NA; j_call: TRBJ1-5; v_call: TRBV5-1
cdr3_aa: CASSRLAGFQETQYF; cdr3_nt: TGTGCCAGCAGTAGACTAGCGGGATTCCAAGAGACCCAGTACTTC; d_call: TRBD2; clone_size: NA; j_call: TRBJ2-5; v_call: TRBV6-2/TRBV6-3
cdr3_aa: CASSLDPLGRGRISSGNTIYF; cdr3_nt: TGTGCCAGCAGCCTCGACCCCTTGGGGAGGGGGCGGATTTCGTCCGGAAACACCATATATTTT; d_call: TRBD1; clone_size: few; j_call: TRBJ1-3; v_call: TRBV4-2
cdr3_aa: CASSTTTGELFF; cdr3_nt: TGTGCCAGCAGCACCACGACCGGGGAGCTGTTTTTT; d_call: NA; clone_size: NA; j_call: TRBJ2-2; v_call: TRBV7-2
cdr3_aa: CASSYTGTQNTEAFF; cdr3_nt: TGTGCCAGCAGCTATACCGGGACACAGAACACTGAAGCTTTCTTT; d_call: NA; clone_size: NA; j_call: TRBJ1-1; v_call: TRBV5-4
cdr3_aa: CASSNGWHYGYTF; cdr3_nt: TGTGCCAGCAGTAACGGGTGGCACTATGGCTACACCTTC; d_call: NA; clone_size: NA; j_call: TRBJ1-2; v_call: TRBV6-1
cdr3_aa: CASRFLDTLSYEQYF; cdr3_nt: TGCGCCAGCAGATTTCTGGACACCCTCTCCTACGAGCAGTACTTC; d_call: NA; clone_size: once; j_call: TRBJ2-7; v_call: TRBV5-1
cdr3_aa: CASSQGYRSSYNSPLHF; cdr3_nt: TGCGCCAGCAGCCAAGGTTACAGGAGCTCCTATAATTCACCCCTCCACTTT; d_call: NA; clone_size: NA; j_call: TRBJ1-6; v_call: TRBV4-3
cdr3_aa: CASSMFSSNQPQHF; cdr3_nt: TGTGCCAGTAGTATGTTTTCAAGCAATCAGCCCCAGCATTTT; d_call: NA; clone_size: NA; j_call: TRBJ1-5; v_call: TRBV19
cdr3_aa: CASSLEGISGNTIYF; cdr3_nt: TGCGCCAGCAGCTTAGAGGGGATCTCTGGAAACACCATATATTTT; d_call: NA; clone_size: NA; j_call: TRBJ1-3; v_call: TRBV5-1
cdr3_aa: CASSVAGTSGNTIYF; cdr3_nt: TGTGCCAGCAGCGTCGCAGGGACCTCTGGAAACACCATATATTTT; d_call: NA; clone_size: NA; j_call: TRBJ1-3; v_call: TRBV9
cdr3_aa: CASSFALGGRTDTQYF; cdr3_nt: TGTGCCAGCAGCTTCGCCTTAGGAGGCCGCACAGATACGCAGTATTTT; d_call: NA; clone_size: NA; j_call: TRBJ2-3; v_call: TRBV11-2
cdr3_aa: CASSSWGNSPLHF; cdr3_nt: TGTGCCAGCAGTAGTTGGGGGAATTCACCCCTCCACTTT; d_call: NA; clone_size: NA; j_call: TRBJ1-6; v_call: TRBV5-6
cdr3_aa: CASSLKRANQPQHF; cdr3_nt: TGTGCCAGCAGCTTAAAAAGGGCAAATCAGCCCCAGCATTTT; d_call: NA; clone_size: NA; j_call: TRBJ1-5; v_call: TRBV7-2
cdr3_aa: CASSPGTGVNGYTF; cdr3_nt: TGTGCCAGCAGTCCGGGGACAGGGGTAAATGGCTACACCTTC; d_call: TRBD1; clone_size: NA; j_call: TRBJ1-2; v_call: TRBV27
cdr3_aa: CASSLYRNQETQYF; cdr3_nt: TGTGCCAGCAGCCTTTACAGAAACCAAGAGACCCAGTACTTC; d_call: NA; clone_size: NA; j_call: TRBJ2-5; v_call: TRBV5-4
cdr3_aa: CASSSPADRISGNTIYF; cdr3_nt: TGTGCCAGCAGCTCCCCGGCAGATAGAATCTCTGGAAACACCATATATTTT; d_call: NA; clone_size: NA; j_call: TRBJ1-3; v_call: TRBV5-4
cdr3_aa: CSASGPGTGGTQPQHF; cdr3_nt: TGCAGTGCCAGTGGACCCGGGACAGGTGGTACACAGCCCCAGCATTTT; d_call: TRBD1; clone_size: NA; j_call: TRBJ1-5; v_call: TRBV20-1
cdr3_aa: CASSLPGQASYEQYF; cdr3_nt: TGTGCCAGCAGTTTACCGGGACAGGCATCCTACGAGCAGTACTTC; d_call: TRBD1; clone_size: NA; j_call: TRBJ2-7; v_call: TRBV28
cdr3_aa: CASSGTGRYEQYF; cdr3_nt: TGTGCCAGCAGTGGGACAGGACGATACGAGCAGTACTTC; d_call: TRBD1; clone_size: NA; j_call: TRBJ2-7; v_call: TRBV27
cdr3_aa: CASSLSGGRNTEAFF; cdr3_nt: TGTGCCAGCAGCCTGTCTGGCGGCAGGAACACTGAAGCTTTCTTT; d_call: NA; clone_size: NA; j_call: TRBJ1-1; v_call: TRBV7-2
cdr3_aa: CSAHHGDTQYF; cdr3_nt: TGCAGTGCTCACCACGGGGATACGCAGTATTTT; d_call: NA; clone_size: NA; j_call: TRBJ2-3; v_call: TRBV20-1
cdr3_aa: CASSFGRAQANYGYTF; cdr3_nt: TGTGCCAGCAGCTTTGGTCGGGCGCAGGCTAACTATGGCTACACCTTC; d_call: NA; clone_size: NA; j_call: TRBJ1-2; v_call: TRBV7-2
cdr3_aa: CASSPDQAGVAGKTQYF; cdr3_nt: TGCGCCAGCAGCCCGGATCAGGCAGGGGTGGCCGGAAAGACCCAGTACTTC; d_call: NA; clone_size: NA; j_call: TRBJ2-5; v_call: TRBV5-1
cdr3_aa: CASSEKDVRLGPPGELFF; cdr3_nt: TGTGCCAGCAGTGAAAAGGATGTGAGACTAGGTCCTCCCGGGGAGCTGTTTTTT; d_call: NA; clone_size: NA; j_call: TRBJ2-2; v_call: TRBV6-1
cdr3_aa: CASSLEEIAGGPTDTQYF; cdr3_nt: TGCGCCAGCAGCTTGGAGGAGATCGCGGGGGGGCCGACAGATACGCAGTATTTT; d_call: TRBD2; clone_size: NA; j_call: TRBJ2-3; v_call: TRBV5-1
cdr3_aa: CASSLYGRKLPGYTF; cdr3_nt: TGTGCCAGCAGTTTATATGGGAGGAAATTACCTGGCTACACCTTC; d_call: NA; clone_size: NA; j_call: TRBJ1-2; v_call: TRBV28
cdr3_aa: CASSPSGTERDTQYF; cdr3_nt: TGCGCCAGCAGCCCATCCGGGACAGAGCGCGATACGCAGTATTTT; d_call: TRBD1; clone_size: NA; j_call: TRBJ2-3; v_call: TRBV4-1
cdr3_aa: CASRGSRGEAFF; cdr3_nt: TGTGCCAGCAGGGGAAGCAGGGGGGAAGCTTTCTTT; d_call: TRBD1; clone_size: NA; j_call: TRBJ1-1; v_call: TRBV3-1/TRBV3-2